The table lists the clone carrying this TCR beta chain with many counts. As to time point: pre-sensitization, week 0. Treatment specified: therapeutic diphenylcyclopropenone sensitization with weekly scalp DPC. The CDR3 is 14 residues long. The ends were cut back, 7 bases at V and 7 bases at J, with 19 bases in the middle. CDR1 and CDR2 from the germline V gene are WNHNN and SYGVQD (reference sequence). This record belongs to a study of human T cells and chemical hapten exposure. TCRdb passed the RACE reads through MiXCR, listing each CDR3 protein once. The table has approximately 400,000 distinct CDR3 sequences, approximately 5.1% seen once.

This clonotype was obtained from a woman aged 50 to 60 with alopecia areata. Some clones in this sample may be carry-over from other donors' samples. The starting material was whole blood, obtained in connection with sensitization to the hapten diphenylcyclopropenone (DPC). The genes are TRBV10-1 and TRBJ1-2; D unresolved. The CDR3 nucleotides are TGCGCCAGCAACGGTAGATGTATTTGGATTGGCTACACCTTC. This encodes CASNGRCIWIGYTF.